One sample yielded the 13 T cell receptor beta chains listed below, sequenced in a study of T cells in tuberculosis. Regarding time point: new active TB diagnosis, blood taken before or within 7 days of starting treatment. TCRdb's table, derived via immunoSEQ multiplex PCR, lists solely in-frame clones and lacks some. Of approximately 53,000 clones listed, about 96% are singletons. Specimen: PBMCs, collected at tuberculosis diagnosis. These receptors were taken from an adult with tuberculosis.

This clone was counted a single time. The gene calls are TRBV7-2 and TRBJ2-3, with 7 bases lining up with TRBD1. The CDR3 sequence is 15 residues long. In germline, CDR1 is SGHTA, CDR2 FQGNSA. The V and J ends lost 5 bases and 2 bases, in that order; junction bases with no gene match: 7. The DNA for the CDR3 is TGTGCCAGCAGCCCAGGACAGGCACACACAGATACGCAGTATTTT. Residues: CASSPGQAHTDTQYF.

This clone is a singleton in its sample. The rearrangement uses TRBV6-5 and TRBJ2-3; D is unclear. Germline V gives CDR1 MNHEY, CDR2 SVGAGI. The CDR3 loop spans 13 amino acids. The V end lost 2 bases, the J end lost 5 bases, and 8 bases lay between the germline ends. The CDR3 loop reads CASSYPTGDTQYF. The CDR3 DNA sequence: TGTGCCAGCAGTTACCCGACGGGAGATACGCAGTATTTT.

The V and J genes are TRBV18 and TRBJ2-1; weak D call: TRBD1 (6 bases). Germline CDR1 and CDR2: KGHSH and LQKENI. V was pared by 4 bases and J by 6 bases, with 16 bases between. The CDR3 is 15 residues long. CDR3 loop: CASSRVGQYGNEQFF. CDR3 sequence (DNA): TGTGCCAGCTCACGAGTCGGACAGTACGGCAATGAGCAGTTCTTC.

The gene calls are TRBV6-5 and TRBJ1-1, with D maybe TRBD1 (6 bases). The CDR3 is 15 residues long. The ends were cut back, 6 bases at V and 3 bases at J, with 17 bases in the middle. CDR1 is MNHEY and CDR2 is SVGAGI in the germline V gene. CDR3 protein: CASRERGKADTEAFF. Here the CDR3 DNA reads TGTGCCAGCAGGGAGAGGGGGAAGGCTGACACTGAAGCTTTCTTT.

This sequence joins TRBV6-5 and TRBJ1-1; no definite D call. V was shortened by 2 bases and J by 4 bases, with 14 bases between the two germline ends. CDR1 MNHEY and CDR2 SVGAGI come from the germline V gene. CDR3 length: 15 amino acids. CDR3 amino acids: CASSYAAGRGTEAFF. The CDR3 DNA reads TGTGCCAGCAGTTACGCGGCCGGACGGGGCACTGAAGCTTTCTTT.

The chain uses TRBV7-2 and TRBJ2-1; D might be TRBD2 (5 bases). Germline V gene sequence: CDR1 SGHTA, CDR2 FQGNSA. V gave up 0 bases and J gave up 7 bases, with 7 bases separating them. The CDR3 extends over 13 amino acids. The CDR3 loop is CASSLAGANEQFF. CDR3 in DNA: TGTGCCAGCAGCTTAGCGGGAGCTAATGAGCAGTTCTTC.

The J gene is TRBJ2-7, the V gene TRBV7-9, with a tentative D call TRBD1 (5 bases). V was pared by 6 bases and J by 0 bases, with 12 bases between. CDR1 and CDR2 (germline): SEHNR, FQNEAQ (reference sequence). This CDR3 contains 14 residues. In DNA form, the CDR3 reads TGTGCCAGCAGTAACTCAGGGATCTCCTACGAGCAGTACTTC. This encodes CASSNSGISYEQYF.

The chain combines TRBV7-2 with TRBJ2-7; possible D gene TRBD2, 5 bases. This CDR3 contains 15 residues. Germline V gives CDR1 SGHTA, CDR2 FQGNSA. Trimming shortened V by 5 bases and J by 2 bases, and 16 bases separated the two germline ends. CDR3 DNA: TGTGCCAGCAGCCGTACTAGTGGGAACCCCTACGAGCAGTACTTC. Translation: CASSRTSGNPYEQYF. The full variable domain, in which reference TRBV7-2 and TRBJ2-7 provide the parts outside the CDR3, is GAGVSQSPSNKVTEKGKDVELRCDPISGHTALYWYRQSLGQGLEFLIYFQGNSAPDKSGLPSDRFSAERTGGSVSTLTIQRTQQEDSAVYLCASSRTSGNPYEQYFGPGTRLTVT.

The chain uses TRBV28 and TRBJ2-2; D is unresolved. V was shortened by 3 bases and J by 4 bases, with 9 bases between the two germline ends. The CDR3 length is 14 residues. CDR1 is MDHEN, CDR2 SYDVKM, per germline. The CDR3: CASSFIQTTGELFF. The CDR3 region has the DNA TGTGCCAGCAGTTTCATACAGACCACCGGGGAGCTGTTTTTT.

The chain employs TRBV6-5 and TRBJ1-2; TRBD1 is a possible D gene (5 bases). The CDR3 extends over 14 amino acids. The V end was cut by 5 bases, the J end by 1 base, with 11 bases between. Per germline, CDR1 MNHEY and CDR2 SVGAGI. The DNA for the CDR3 is TGTGCCAGCAGTAGACAGAAAAATAACTATGGCTACACCTTC. This translates into CASSRQKNNYGYTF.

This chain joins TRBV5-4 and TRBJ2-1, with TRBD1 matching 7 bases. V lost 6 bases, J lost 9 bases, and 15 bases stayed unmatched. This CDR3 is built from 15 residues. Germline V gives CDR1 SGHNT, CDR2 YYREEE (reference sequence). CDR3 loop: CASTWARTGVGEQFF. CDR3 in DNA: TGTGCCAGCACCTGGGCCAGGACAGGCGTGGGTGAGCAGTTCTTC.

V gene TRBV28 combines with J gene TRBJ2-5; tentatively, D is TRBD2 (6 bases). V dropped 3 bases and J dropped 0 bases, with 14 bases sitting between them. The CDR3 runs 16 residues. Germline V gives CDR1 MDHEN, CDR2 SYDVKM. This chain's CDR3 is CASSFPALANQETQYF. Written as DNA, the CDR3 is TGTGCCAGCAGTTTCCCCGCACTAGCTAACCAAGAGACCCAGTACTTC. Supplemented by reference TRBV28 and TRBJ2-5, the full variable domain reads DVKVTQSSRYLVKRTGEKVFLECVQDMDHENMFWYRQDPGLGLRLIYFSYDVKMKEKGDIPEGYSVSREKKERFSLILESASTNQTSMYLCASSFPALANQETQYFGPGTRLLVL.

By sample fraction, this clone is medium-sized. In DNA form, the CDR3 reads TGTGCCAGCAGTTCGGCACGGGGGGACGAGCGGTATGGCTACACCTTC. Translating gives CASSSARGDERYGYTF. This chain joins TRBV28 and TRBJ1-2, with a tentative D call TRBD1 (5 bases). V lost 4 bases and J 5 bases, leaving 20 bases between the germline ends. CDR3 length: 16 residues. CDR1 is MDHEN, CDR2 SYDVKM, per germline.